This T cell receptor (beta chain) was recorded in a study of control samples from healthy donors and cancer patients. Assay: immunoSEQ multiplex PCR; the TCRdb copy retains only in-frame clones and omits some. This table has 80,000 or so clones, 85% to 95% appearing once. The V segment lost 6 bases and the J segment 2 bases; nucleotides outside the gene matches: 6. Germline values: CDR1 SNHLY, CDR2 FYNNEI. CDR3 length equals 14 residues. The sample comprised blood. This TCR derives from a woman aged 40 to 49 in good health. The chain joins TRBV2 to TRBJ1-1, with 7 bases fitting TRBD1. Here the CDR3 DNA reads TGTGCCAGCAGGAGGGGGCTCGGAAACACTGAAGCTTTCTTT. Residues: CASRRGLGNTEAFF.